Included here is one T cell receptor beta chain sequence, with context. The antigen is unknown. The data stem from a study of shared clonotypes between healthy human individuals. Authors' data handling: Junction-only sequences produced by ImmunoSEQ had no quality scores, so filtering differed. TCRdb's table, derived via immunoSEQ multiplex PCR, lists solely in-frame clones and lacks some. The DNA gave D and trimming, while V, J and clone size come from that table. The sample carries 2 million to 2.5 million clones, nearly 97% recorded once. Study-wide points: Clonotypes which were not shared had lower generation probabilities than clonotypes that all four donors shared. Enrolling few donors narrowed the genetic and exposure-history diversity that was represented. Naive subsets, compared against memory subsets, generally had larger estimated richness values.

CDR1 and CDR2 (germline): SGHAT, FQNNGV. This CDR3 has 18 residues. V lost 2 bases to trimming and J lost 5 bases; unmatched junction nucleotides: 14. The sample was naive CD4+ T cells sorted from blood. Indicated subset: CD45RA+ positively selected. V is TRBV11-2 and J is TRBJ2-1, with TRBD1 matching 8 bases. The origin of this receptor is a man aged 18 to 29 in good health. The CDR3 sequence is CASSLRAPGQGRHNEQFF. The CDR3, as DNA: TGTGCCAGCAGCTTACGGGCTCCAGGACAGGGAAGGCACAATGAGCAGTTCTTC.